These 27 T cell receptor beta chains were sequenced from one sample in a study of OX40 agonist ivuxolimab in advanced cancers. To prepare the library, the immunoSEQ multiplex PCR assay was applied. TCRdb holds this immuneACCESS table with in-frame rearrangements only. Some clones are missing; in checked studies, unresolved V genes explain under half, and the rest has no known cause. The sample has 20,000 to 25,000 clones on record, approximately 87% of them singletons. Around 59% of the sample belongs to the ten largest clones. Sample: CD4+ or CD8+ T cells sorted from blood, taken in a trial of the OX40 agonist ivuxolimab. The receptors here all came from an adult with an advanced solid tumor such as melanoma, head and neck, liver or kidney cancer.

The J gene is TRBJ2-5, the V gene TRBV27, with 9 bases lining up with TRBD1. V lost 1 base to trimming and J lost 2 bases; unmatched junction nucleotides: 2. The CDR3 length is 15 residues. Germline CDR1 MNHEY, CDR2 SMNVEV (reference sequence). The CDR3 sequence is CASSLFGTGQETQYF. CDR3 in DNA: TGTGCCAGCAGTTTATTCGGGACAGGGCAAGAGACCCAGTACTTC.

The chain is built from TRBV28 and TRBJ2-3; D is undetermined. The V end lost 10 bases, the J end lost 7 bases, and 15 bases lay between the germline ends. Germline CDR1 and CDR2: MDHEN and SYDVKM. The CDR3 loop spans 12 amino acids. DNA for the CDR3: TGTGCCACCCATGGTATGGCCTATACGCAGTATTTT. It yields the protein CATHGMAYTQYF.

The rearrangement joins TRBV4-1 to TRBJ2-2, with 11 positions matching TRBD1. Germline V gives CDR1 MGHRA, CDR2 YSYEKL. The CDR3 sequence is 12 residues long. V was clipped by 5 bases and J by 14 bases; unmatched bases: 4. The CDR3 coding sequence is TGCGCCAGCAGCAGTGGGACAGGGGGTCTGTTTTTT. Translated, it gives CASSSGTGGLFF.

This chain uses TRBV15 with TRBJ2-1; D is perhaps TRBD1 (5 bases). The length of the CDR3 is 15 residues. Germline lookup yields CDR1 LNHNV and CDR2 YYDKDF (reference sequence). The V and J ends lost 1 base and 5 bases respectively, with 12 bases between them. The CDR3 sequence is CATSRVGRVDNEQFF. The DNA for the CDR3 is TGTGCCACCAGCAGAGTGGGCAGGGTCGACAATGAGCAGTTCTTC. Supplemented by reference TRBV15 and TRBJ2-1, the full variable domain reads DAMVIQNPRYQVTQFGKPVTLSCSQTLNHNVMYWYQQKSSQAPKLLFHYYDKDFNNEADTPDNFQSRRPNTSFCFLDIRSPGLGDTAMYLCATSRVGRVDNEQFFGPGTRLTVL.

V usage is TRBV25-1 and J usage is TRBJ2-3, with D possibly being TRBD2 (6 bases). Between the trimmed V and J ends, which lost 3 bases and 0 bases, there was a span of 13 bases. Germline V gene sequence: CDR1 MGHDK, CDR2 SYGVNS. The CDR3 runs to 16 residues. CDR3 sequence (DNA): TGTGCCAGCAGTGATAGGGTGCGGGGTAGCACAGATACGCAGTATTTT. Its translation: CASSDRVRGSTDTQYF.

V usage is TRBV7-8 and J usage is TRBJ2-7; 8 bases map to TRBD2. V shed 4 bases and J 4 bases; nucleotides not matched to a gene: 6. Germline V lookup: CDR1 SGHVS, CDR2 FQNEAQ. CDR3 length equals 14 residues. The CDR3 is CASSSAGEGYEQYF. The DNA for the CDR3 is TGTGCCAGCAGCTCAGCGGGAGAGGGGTACGAGCAGTACTTC.

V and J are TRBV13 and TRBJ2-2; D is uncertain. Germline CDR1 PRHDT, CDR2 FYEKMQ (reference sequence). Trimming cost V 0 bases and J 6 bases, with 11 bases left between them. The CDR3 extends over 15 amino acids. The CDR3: CASSLGGAKAGELFF. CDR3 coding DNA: TGTGCCAGCAGCTTAGGGGGCGCTAAGGCCGGGGAGCTGTTTTTT.

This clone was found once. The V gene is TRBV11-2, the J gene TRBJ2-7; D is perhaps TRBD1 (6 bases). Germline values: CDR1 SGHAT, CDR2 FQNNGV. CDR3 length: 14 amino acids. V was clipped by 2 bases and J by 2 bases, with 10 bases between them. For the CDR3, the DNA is TGTGCCAGCAGCTTACGTCGGGACACCTACGAGCAGTACTTC. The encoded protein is CASSLRRDTYEQYF.

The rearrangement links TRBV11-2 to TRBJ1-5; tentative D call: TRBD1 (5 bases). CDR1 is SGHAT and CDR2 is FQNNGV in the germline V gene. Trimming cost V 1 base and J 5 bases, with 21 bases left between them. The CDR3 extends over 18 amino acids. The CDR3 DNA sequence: TGTGCCAGCAGCTTAGGCGGTAACTTGGGCGCGGGGGATCAGCCCCAGCATTTT. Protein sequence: CASSLGGNLGAGDQPQHF.

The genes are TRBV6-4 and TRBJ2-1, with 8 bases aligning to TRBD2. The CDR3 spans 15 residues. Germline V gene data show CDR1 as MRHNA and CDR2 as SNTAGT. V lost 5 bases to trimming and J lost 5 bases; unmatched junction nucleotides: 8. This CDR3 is CASSQAGGSNNEQFF. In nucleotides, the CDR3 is TGTGCCAGCAGTCAGGCGGGGGGATCTAACAATGAGCAGTTCTTC.

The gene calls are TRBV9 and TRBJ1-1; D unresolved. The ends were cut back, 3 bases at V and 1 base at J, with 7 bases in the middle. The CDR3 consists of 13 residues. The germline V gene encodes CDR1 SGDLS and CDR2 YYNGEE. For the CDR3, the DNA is TGTGCCAGCAGCGCGGACGGGAACACTGAAGCTTTCTTT. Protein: CASSADGNTEAFF.

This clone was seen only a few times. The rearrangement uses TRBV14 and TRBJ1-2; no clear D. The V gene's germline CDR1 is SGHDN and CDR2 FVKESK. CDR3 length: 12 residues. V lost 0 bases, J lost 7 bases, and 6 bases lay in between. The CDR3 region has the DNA TGTGCCAGCAGCCAAGATTGGAGTGGCTACACCTTC. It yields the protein CASSQDWSGYTF.

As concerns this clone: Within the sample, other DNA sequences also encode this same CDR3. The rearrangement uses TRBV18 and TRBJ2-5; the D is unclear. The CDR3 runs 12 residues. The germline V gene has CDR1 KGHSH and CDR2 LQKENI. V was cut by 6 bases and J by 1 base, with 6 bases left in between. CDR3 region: CASSRTQETQYF. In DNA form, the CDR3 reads TGTGCCAGCTCCCGGACCCAAGAGACCCAGTACTTC.

For the CDR3, the DNA is TGTGCCAGCAGCTTAATGACTAGCCTAGATACGCAGTATTTT. Encoded protein: CASSLMTSLDTQYF. The rearrangement joins TRBV7-9 to TRBJ2-3; 7 bases are a match to TRBD2. Trimming cost V 2 bases and J 5 bases; bases outside gene matches: 4. This CDR3 region has 14 residues. Germline lookup yields CDR1 SEHNR and CDR2 FQNEAQ (reference sequence).

CDR3 nucleotide sequence: TGTGCCAGCAGTGAAGCAGGGAGGGGCTCTCTAGGGTCACCCCTCCACTTT. It codes for CASSEAGRGSLGSPLHF. The chain employs TRBV2 and TRBJ1-6; D might be TRBD1 (5 bases). This CDR3 has 17 amino acids. The V end lost 0 bases, the J end lost 10 bases, and 19 bases lay between the germline ends. CDR1 SNHLY and CDR2 FYNNEI come from the germline V gene. The variable domain in full, completed from reference TRBV2 and TRBJ1-6, reads EPEVTQTPSHQVTQMGQEVILRCVPISNHLYFYWYRQILGQKVEFLVSFYNNEISEKSEIFDDQFSVERPDGSNFTLKIRSTKLEDSAMYFCASSEAGRGSLGSPLHFGNGTRLTVT.

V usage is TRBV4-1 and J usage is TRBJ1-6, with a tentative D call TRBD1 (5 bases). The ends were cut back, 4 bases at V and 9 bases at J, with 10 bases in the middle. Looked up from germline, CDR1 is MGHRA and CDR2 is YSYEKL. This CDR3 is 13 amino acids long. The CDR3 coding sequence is TGCGCCAGCAGCCGAGCAGGGTTTTCACCCCTCCACTTT. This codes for CASSRAGFSPLHF.

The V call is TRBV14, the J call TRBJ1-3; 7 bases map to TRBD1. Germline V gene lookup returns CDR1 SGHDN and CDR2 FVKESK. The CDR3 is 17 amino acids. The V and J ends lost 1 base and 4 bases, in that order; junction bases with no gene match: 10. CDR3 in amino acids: CASSQVSTGWLGNTIYF. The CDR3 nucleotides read TGTGCCAGCAGCCAAGTTTCGACAGGGTGGCTCGGAAACACCATATATTTT.

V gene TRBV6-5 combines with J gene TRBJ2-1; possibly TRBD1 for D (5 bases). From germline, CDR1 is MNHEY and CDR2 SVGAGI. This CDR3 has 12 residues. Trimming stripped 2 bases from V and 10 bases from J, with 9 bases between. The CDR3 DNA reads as TGTGCCAGCAGTTACCTGGCAGGGGAGCAGTTCTTC. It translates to CASSYLAGEQFF.

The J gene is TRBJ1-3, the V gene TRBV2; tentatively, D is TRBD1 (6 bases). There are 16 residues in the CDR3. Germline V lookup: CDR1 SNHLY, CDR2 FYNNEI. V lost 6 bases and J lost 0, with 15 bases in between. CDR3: CASSLIGGASGNTIYF. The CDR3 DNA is TGTGCCAGCAGCTTAATCGGGGGGGCCTCTGGAAACACCATATATTTT.

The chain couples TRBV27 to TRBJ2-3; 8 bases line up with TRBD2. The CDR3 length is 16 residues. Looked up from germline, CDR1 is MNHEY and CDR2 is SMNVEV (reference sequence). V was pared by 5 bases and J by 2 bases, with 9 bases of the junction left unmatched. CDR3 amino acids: CASSGLTGGPTDTQYF. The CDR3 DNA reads TGTGCCAGCAGTGGTCTAACGGGAGGGCCCACAGATACGCAGTATTTT.

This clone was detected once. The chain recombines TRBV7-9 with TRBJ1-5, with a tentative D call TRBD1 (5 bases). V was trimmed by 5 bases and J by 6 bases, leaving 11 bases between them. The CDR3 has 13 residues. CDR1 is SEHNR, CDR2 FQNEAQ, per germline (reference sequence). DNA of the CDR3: TGTGCCAGCAGCCCCGGGGGGGGTCAGCCCCAGCATTTT. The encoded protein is CASSPGGGQPQHF.

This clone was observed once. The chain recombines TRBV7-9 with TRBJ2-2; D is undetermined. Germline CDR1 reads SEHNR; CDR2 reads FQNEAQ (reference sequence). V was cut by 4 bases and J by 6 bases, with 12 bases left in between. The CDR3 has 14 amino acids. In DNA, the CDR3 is TGTGCCAGCAGCTCCGCCAGAACTTCCGGGGAGCTGTTTTTT. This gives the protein CASSSARTSGELFF. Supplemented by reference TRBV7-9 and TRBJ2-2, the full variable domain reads DTGVSQNPRHKITKRGQNVTFRCDPISEHNRLYWYRQTLGQGPEFLTYFQNEAQLEKSRLLSDRFSAERPKGSFSTLEIQRTEQGDSAMYLCASSSARTSGELFFGEGSRLTVL.

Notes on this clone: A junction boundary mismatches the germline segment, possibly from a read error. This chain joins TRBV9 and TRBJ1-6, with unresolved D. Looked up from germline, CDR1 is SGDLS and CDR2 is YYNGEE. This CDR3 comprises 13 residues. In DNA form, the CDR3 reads TGTACCAGCAGCTTGAGTCTCAATTCACCCCTCCACTTT. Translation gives CTSSLSLNSPLHF.

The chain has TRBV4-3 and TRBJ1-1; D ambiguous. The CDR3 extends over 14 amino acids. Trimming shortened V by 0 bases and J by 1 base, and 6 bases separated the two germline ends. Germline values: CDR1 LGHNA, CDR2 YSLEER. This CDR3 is CASSQDGGNTEAFF. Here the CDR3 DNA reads TGCGCCAGCAGCCAAGATGGCGGGAACACTGAAGCTTTCTTT.

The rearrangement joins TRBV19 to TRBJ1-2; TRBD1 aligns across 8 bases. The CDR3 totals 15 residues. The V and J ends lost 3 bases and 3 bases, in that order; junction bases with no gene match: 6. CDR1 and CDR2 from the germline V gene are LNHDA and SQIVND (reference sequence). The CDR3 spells CASSIDGQGDYGYTF. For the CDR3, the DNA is TGTGCCAGTAGTATTGATGGACAGGGTGACTATGGCTACACCTTC.

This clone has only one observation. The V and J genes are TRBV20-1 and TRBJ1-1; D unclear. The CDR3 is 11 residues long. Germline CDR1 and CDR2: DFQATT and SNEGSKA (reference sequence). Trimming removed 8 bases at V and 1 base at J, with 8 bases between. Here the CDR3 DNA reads TGCAGTTCAGCCTCGAACACTGAAGCTTTCTTT. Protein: CSSASNTEAFF.

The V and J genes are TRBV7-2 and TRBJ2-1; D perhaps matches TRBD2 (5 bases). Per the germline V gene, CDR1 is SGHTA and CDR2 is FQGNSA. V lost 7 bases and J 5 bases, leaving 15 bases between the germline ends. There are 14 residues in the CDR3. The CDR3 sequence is CASTPMAGHNEQFF. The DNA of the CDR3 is TGTGCCAGCACCCCTATGGCGGGCCACAATGAGCAGTTCTTC.